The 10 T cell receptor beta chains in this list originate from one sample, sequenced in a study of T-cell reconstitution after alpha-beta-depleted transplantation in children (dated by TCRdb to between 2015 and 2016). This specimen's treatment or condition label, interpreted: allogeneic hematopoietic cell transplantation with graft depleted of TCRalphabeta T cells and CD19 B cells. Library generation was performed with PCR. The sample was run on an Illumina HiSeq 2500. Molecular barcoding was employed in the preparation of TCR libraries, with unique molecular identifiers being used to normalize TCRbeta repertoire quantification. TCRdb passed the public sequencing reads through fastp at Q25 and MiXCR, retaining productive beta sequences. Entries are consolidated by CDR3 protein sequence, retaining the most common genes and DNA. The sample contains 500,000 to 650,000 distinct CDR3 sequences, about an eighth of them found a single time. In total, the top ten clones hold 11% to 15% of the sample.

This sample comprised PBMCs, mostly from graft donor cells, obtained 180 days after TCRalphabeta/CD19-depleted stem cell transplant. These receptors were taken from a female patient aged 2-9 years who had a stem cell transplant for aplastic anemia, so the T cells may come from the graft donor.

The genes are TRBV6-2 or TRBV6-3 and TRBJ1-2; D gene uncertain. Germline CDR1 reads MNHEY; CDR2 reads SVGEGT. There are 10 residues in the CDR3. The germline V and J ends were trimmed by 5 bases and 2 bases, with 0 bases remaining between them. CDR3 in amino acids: CASSNYGYTF. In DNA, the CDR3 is TGTGCCAGCAGTAACTATGGCTACACCTTC.

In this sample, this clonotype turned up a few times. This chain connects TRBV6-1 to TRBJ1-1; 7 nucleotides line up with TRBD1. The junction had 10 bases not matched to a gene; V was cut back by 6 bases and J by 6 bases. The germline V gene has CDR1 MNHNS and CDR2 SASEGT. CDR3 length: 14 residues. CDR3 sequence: CASSLGGTVAEAFF. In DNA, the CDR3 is TGTGCCAGCAGCCTAGGGGGCACGGTCGCTGAAGCTTTCTTT.

CDR3 residues: CSARLSSYEQYF. In nucleotides, the CDR3 is TGCAGTGCCCGTTTGAGCTCCTACGAGCAGTACTTC. The chain carries TRBV20-1 and TRBJ2-7; D gene unclear. V gave up 6 bases and J gave up 0 bases, with 9 bases separating them. This CDR3 comprises 12 residues. Germline values: CDR1 DFQATT, CDR2 SNEGSKA (reference sequence).

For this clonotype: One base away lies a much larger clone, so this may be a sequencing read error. CDR3 loop: CSVFLADRSTGEVFF. The CDR3 DNA reads as TGCAGCGTGTTCCTAGCGGATCGCAGCACCGGGGAGGTGTTTTTT. This rearrangement joins TRBV29-1 to TRBJ2-2; 7 nucleotides match TRBD2. Germline-derived CDR1 and CDR2 are SQVTM and ANQGSEA. This CDR3 is 15 amino acids long.

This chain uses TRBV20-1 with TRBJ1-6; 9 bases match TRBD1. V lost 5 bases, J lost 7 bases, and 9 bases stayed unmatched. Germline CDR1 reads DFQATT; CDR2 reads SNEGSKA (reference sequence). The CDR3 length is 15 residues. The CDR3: CSAERTGVSNSPLHF. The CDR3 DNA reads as TGCAGTGCTGAACGGACAGGGGTGAGCAATTCACCCCTCCACTTT.

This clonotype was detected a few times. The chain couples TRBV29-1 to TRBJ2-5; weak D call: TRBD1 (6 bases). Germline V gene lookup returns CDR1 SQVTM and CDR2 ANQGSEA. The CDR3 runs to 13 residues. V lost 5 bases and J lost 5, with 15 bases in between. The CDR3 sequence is CSVRSGDSETQYF. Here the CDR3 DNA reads TGCAGCGTTAGGTCAGGGGATTCGGAGACCCAGTACTTC. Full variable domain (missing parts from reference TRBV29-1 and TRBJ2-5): SAVISQKPSRDICQRGTSLTIQCQVDSQVTMMFWYRQQPGQSLTLIATANQGSEATYESGFVIDKFPISRPNLTFSTLTVSNMSPEDSSIYLCSVRSGDSETQYFGPGTRLLVL.

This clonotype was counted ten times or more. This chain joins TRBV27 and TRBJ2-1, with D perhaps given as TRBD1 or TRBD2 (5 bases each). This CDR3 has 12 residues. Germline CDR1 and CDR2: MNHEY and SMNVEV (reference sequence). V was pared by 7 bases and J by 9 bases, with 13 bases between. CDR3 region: CASMPTRGEQFF. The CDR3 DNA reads TGTGCCAGCATGCCAACGAGGGGTGAGCAGTTCTTC.

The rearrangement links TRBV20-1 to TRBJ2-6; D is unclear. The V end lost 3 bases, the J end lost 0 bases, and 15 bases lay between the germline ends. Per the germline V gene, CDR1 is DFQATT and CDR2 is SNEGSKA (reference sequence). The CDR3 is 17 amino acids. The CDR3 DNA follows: TGCAGTGCTAGGGGTAGGGCGCCCCTCTCTGGGGCCAACGTCCTGACTTTC. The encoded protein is CSARGRAPLSGANVLTF.

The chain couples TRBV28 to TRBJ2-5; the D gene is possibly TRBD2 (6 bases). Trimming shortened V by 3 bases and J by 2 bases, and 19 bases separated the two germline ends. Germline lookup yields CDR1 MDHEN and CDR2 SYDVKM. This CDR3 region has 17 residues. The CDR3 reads CASSLIYPGGLQETQYF. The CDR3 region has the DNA TGTGCCAGCAGTTTGATCTACCCCGGGGGTCTACAAGAGACCCAGTACTTC.

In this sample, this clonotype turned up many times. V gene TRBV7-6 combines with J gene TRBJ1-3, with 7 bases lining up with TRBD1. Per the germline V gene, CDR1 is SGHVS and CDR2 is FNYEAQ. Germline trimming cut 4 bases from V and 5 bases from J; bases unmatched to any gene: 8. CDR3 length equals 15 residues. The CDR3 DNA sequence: TGTGCCAGCAGCTCCCTCGGGACAGTGAGAAACACCATATATTTT. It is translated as CASSSLGTVRNTIYF.